One sample yielded the 20 T cell receptor beta chains listed below, sequenced in a study of radiotherapy plus CTLA-4 blockade in lung cancer (dated by TCRdb to between 2018 and 2020). Libraries were constructed by the immunoSEQ multiplex PCR assay. What TCRdb holds here is the immuneACCESS table cut down to in-frame rearrangements. Part of the clones is not present; checked against another copy, under half of the missing clones reflect an unresolved V gene, and the others are unexplained. This sample gives 50,000 to 65,000 clones in total; 70% to 80% of them show up just once. The leading ten clones occupy 8.5% of the sample. This material consisted of peripheral blood, taken from a patient treated with radiotherapy plus ipilimumab. All receptors derive from a human donor with non-small cell lung cancer who had a complete response to radiotherapy plus ipilimumab.

The rearrangement links TRBV7-9 to TRBJ1-5; D not resolved. Germline values: CDR1 SEHNR, CDR2 FQNEAQ (reference sequence). The CDR3 consists of 15 residues. Trimming stripped 1 base from V and 4 bases from J, with 11 bases between. The CDR3 protein is CASSLDLRENQPQHF. In DNA form, the CDR3 reads TGTGCCAGCAGCTTAGATCTCCGGGAGAATCAGCCCCAGCATTTT.

This rearrangement joins TRBV4-1 to TRBJ1-1; 7 bases map to TRBD1. Germline CDR1 MGHRA, CDR2 YSYEKL. Trimming cost V 0 bases and J 4 bases; bases outside gene matches: 2. This CDR3 has 14 amino acids. The CDR3 DNA follows: TGCGCCAGCAGCCAAGAACAGGGGCGCACTGAAGCTTTCTTT. It codes for CASSQEQGRTEAFF.

J is TRBJ2-7 and V is TRBV18; 10 nucleotides agree with TRBD1. The CDR3 spans 14 residues. CDR1 and CDR2 from the germline V gene are KGHSH and LQKENI. Trimming took 6 bases from V and 2 from J; bases not matched to a gene: 4. The CDR3 loop reads CASSPGQGAYEQYF. The CDR3 DNA reads as TGTGCCAGCTCCCCCGGACAGGGGGCCTACGAGCAGTACTTC.

The CDR3 protein is CASSLGRGRSEAFF. CDR3 DNA sequence: TGTGCCAGCAGCTTAGGCAGGGGTAGGTCTGAAGCTTTCTTT. The chain has TRBV7-8 and TRBJ1-1, with D perhaps matching TRBD1 (6 bases). Germline-derived CDR1 and CDR2 are SGHVS and FQNEAQ. V gave up 1 base and J gave up 6 bases, with 12 bases separating them. The CDR3 totals 14 residues.

The rearrangement links TRBV7-9 to TRBJ1-6; possible D gene TRBD1, 6 bases. This CDR3 has 18 amino acids. Trimming shortened V by 4 bases and J by 0 bases, and 16 bases separated the two germline ends. Germline V gene sequence: CDR1 SEHNR, CDR2 FQNEAQ (reference sequence). The CDR3 sequence: CASSSAQGWSSYNSPLHF. The CDR3 DNA is TGTGCCAGCAGCTCGGCACAGGGCTGGAGCTCCTATAATTCACCCCTCCACTTT. The variable domain in full, completed from reference TRBV7-9 and TRBJ1-6, reads DTGVSQNPRHKITKRGQNVTFRCDPISEHNRLYWYRQTLGQGPEFLTYFQNEAQLEKSRLLSDRFSAERPKGSFSTLEIQRTEQGDSAMYLCASSSAQGWSSYNSPLHFGNGTRLTVT.

This clone came up a few times. Here the CDR3 reads CAWSIGVGREQYV. CDR3 coding DNA: TGTGCCTGGAGTATCGGTGTGGGCAGAGAGCAGTACGTC. The V and J genes are TRBV30 and TRBJ2-7; no clear D. The CDR3 loop spans 13 amino acids. Germline V gene lookup returns CDR1 GTSNPN and CDR2 SVGIG (reference sequence). V gave up 2 bases and J gave up 7 bases, with 15 bases separating them.

The count of this clone is one. V gene TRBV6-5 combines with J gene TRBJ1-2, with 9 bases identical to TRBD1. CDR1 MNHEY and CDR2 SVGAGI come from the germline V gene. Trimming removed 7 bases from V and 4 bases from J; junction bases left unmatched: 7. This CDR3 region has 14 residues. CDR3: CASNQQGAGYGYTF. DNA for the CDR3: TGTGCCAGCAACCAACAGGGGGCGGGCTATGGCTACACCTTC.

V gene TRBV2 combines with J gene TRBJ2-1; TRBD1 agrees at 8 bases. Germline values: CDR1 SNHLY, CDR2 FYNNEI. There are 12 residues in the CDR3. Trimming cost V 4 bases and J 15 bases; bases outside gene matches: 8. The CDR3 region is CASSVRTGSRFF. DNA of the CDR3: TGTGCCAGCAGTGTACGGACAGGGTCTCGGTTCTTC. Looking up the rest from reference TRBV2 and TRBJ2-1 gives the full variable domain: EPEVTQTPSHQVTQMGQEVILRCVPISNHLYFYWYRQILGQKVEFLVSFYNNEISEKSEIFDDQFSVERPDGSNFTLKIRSTKLEDSAMYFCASSVRTGSRFFGPGTRLTVL.

This clone was detected a few times. The V gene is TRBV7-9, the J gene TRBJ1-4; 11 positions match TRBD1. The CDR3 has 16 amino acids. CDR1 SEHNR and CDR2 FQNEAQ come from the germline V gene (reference sequence). V shed 4 bases, J shed 7 bases, and the junction held 8 bases outside the gene matches. CDR3 in DNA: TGTGCCAGCAGCTCCCGGGACAGGGGGTTTGGTGAAAAACTGTTTTTT. Its translation is CASSSRDRGFGEKLFF.

The sample holds a few counts of this clone. V is TRBV11-3 and J is TRBJ2-7; D call uncertain. V was clipped by 1 base and J by 3 bases, with 4 bases between them. From germline, CDR1 is SGHNT and CDR2 YENEEA. The CDR3 loop spans 12 amino acids. The CDR3 region is CASSLVDYEQYV. The CDR3 DNA sequence: TGTGCCAGCAGCTTAGTCGACTACGAGCAGTACGTC.

The chain recombines TRBV9 with TRBJ2-1; 7 nucleotides agree with TRBD1. The V gene end was trimmed by 4 bases and the J gene end by 9 bases; junction bases not matched to a gene: 7. The CDR3 is 13 amino acids. The germline V gene encodes CDR1 SGDLS and CDR2 YYNGEE. The CDR3 DNA reads as TGTGCCAGCAGCCCACAGGGGTATGGTGAGCAGTTCTTC. This translates into CASSPQGYGEQFF.

J is TRBJ1-1 and V is TRBV19; 7 bases match TRBD1. J gave up 1 base and V 4 bases, and 9 bases lay outside the gene matches. This CDR3 region has 16 residues. Germline loops: CDR1 LNHDA, CDR2 SQIVND (reference sequence). The CDR3: CASSNPATGTNTEAFF. CDR3 nucleotide sequence: TGTGCCAGTAGTAACCCCGCGACAGGGACGAACACTGAAGCTTTCTTT.

J is TRBJ2-3 and V is TRBV19; 7 positions agree with TRBD2. The CDR3 has 13 amino acids. The ends lost 7 bases at V and 6 bases at J; junction bases unmatched: 7. Germline V CDR1 and CDR2: LNHDA, SQIVND (reference sequence). CDR3 residues: CASTGGERDTQYF. CDR3 in DNA: TGTGCCAGTACGGGAGGTGAGCGGGATACGCAGTATTTT.

The rearrangement links TRBV7-9 to TRBJ2-1; 7 bases are a match to TRBD2. Per the germline V gene, CDR1 is SEHNR and CDR2 is FQNEAQ (reference sequence). This CDR3 has 17 residues. J lost 10 bases, V lost 2 bases, and 17 bases had no gene match. CDR3 in amino acids: CASSLWLLNRDYKEQFF. The CDR3 coding sequence is TGTGCCAGCAGCTTATGGTTGCTTAACCGGGACTATAAAGAGCAGTTCTTC.

The gene calls are TRBV27 and TRBJ2-7; 7 bases align to TRBD1. The germline V gene has CDR1 MNHEY and CDR2 SMNVEV (reference sequence). CDR3 length: 14 amino acids. V was pared by 4 bases and J by 4 bases, with 7 bases of the junction left unmatched. The CDR3, as DNA: TGTGCCAGCAGTTCGGCCGGGACAGAATACGAGCAGTACGTC. This sequence encodes CASSSAGTEYEQYV.

This clone was counted between two and nine times. The chain recombines TRBV30 with TRBJ1-2; D unclear. The germline V and J ends were trimmed by 5 bases and 4 bases, with 23 bases remaining between them. The germline V gene encodes CDR1 GTSNPN and CDR2 SVGIG (reference sequence). The CDR3 is 16 residues long. The CDR3 spells CAWAGVWQFSPYGYTF. The CDR3 DNA sequence: TGTGCCTGGGCAGGTGTTTGGCAGTTCTCCCCCTATGGCTACACCTTC.

This clone was found once. The CDR3 sequence is CSVEDRWQETQYF. Here the CDR3 DNA reads TGCAGCGTTGAAGACAGGTGGCAAGAGACCCAGTACTTC. The chain carries TRBV29-1 and TRBJ2-5; D not resolved. With 0 bases removed from V and 2 bases from J, the gap between germline ends came to 7 bases. CDR1 is SQVTM, CDR2 ANQGSEA, per germline. This CDR3 has 13 residues.

This clone was counted between two and nine times. The chain has TRBV7-9 and TRBJ1-4; D might be TRBD1 (5 bases). V lost 0 bases and J 8 bases, leaving 13 bases between the germline ends. Germline values: CDR1 SEHNR, CDR2 FQNEAQ (reference sequence). This CDR3 spans 15 amino acids. CDR3 loop: CASSLATGAGEKLFF. CDR3 nucleotides: TGTGCCAGCAGCTTAGCCACAGGAGCGGGAGAAAAACTGTTTTTT.

This clone showed up just a few times. The gene calls are TRBV7-9 and TRBJ1-4, with D unresolved. The CDR3 length is 14 residues. Between the trimmed V and J ends, which lost 5 bases and 4 bases, there was a span of 11 bases. In germline, CDR1 is SEHNR, CDR2 FQNEAQ (reference sequence). The CDR3 region has the DNA TGTGCCAGCAGCCGCCGACGGGATAATGAAAAACTGTTTTTT. It translates to CASSRRRDNEKLFF.

The chain combines TRBV19 with TRBJ2-1; TRBD1 aligns across 9 bases. CDR1 and CDR2 (germline): LNHDA, SQIVND (reference sequence). The CDR3 totals 14 residues. The junction had 12 bases not matched to a gene; V was cut back by 8 bases and J by 10 bases. The CDR3 sequence is CASSPGQGRREQFF. The DNA of the CDR3 is TGTGCCAGTTCCCCGGGACAGGGCCGGAGGGAGCAGTTCTTC.